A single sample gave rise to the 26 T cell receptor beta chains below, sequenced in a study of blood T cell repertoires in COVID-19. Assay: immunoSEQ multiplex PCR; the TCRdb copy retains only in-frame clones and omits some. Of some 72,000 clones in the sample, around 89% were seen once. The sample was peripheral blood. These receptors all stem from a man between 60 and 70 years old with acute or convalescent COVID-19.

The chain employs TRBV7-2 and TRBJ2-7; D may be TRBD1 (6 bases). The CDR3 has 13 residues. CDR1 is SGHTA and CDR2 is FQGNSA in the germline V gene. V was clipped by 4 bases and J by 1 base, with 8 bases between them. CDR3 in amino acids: CASSYRVSYEQYF. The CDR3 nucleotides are TGTGCCAGCAGCTACAGGGTTTCCTACGAGCAGTACTTC.

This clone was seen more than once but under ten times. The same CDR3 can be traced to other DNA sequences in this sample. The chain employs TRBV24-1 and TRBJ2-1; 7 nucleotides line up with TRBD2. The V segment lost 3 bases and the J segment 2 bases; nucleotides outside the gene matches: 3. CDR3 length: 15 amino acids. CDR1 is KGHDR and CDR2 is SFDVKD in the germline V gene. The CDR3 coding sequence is TGTGCCACCAGTGATCCGGGAGGCCCCTACAATGAGCAGTTCTTC. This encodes CATSDPGGPYNEQFF.

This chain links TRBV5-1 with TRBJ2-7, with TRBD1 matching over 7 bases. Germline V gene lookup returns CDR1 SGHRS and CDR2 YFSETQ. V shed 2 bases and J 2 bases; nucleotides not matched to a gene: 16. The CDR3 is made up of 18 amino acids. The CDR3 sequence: CASSFSSVHQGDTYEQYF. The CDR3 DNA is TGCGCCAGCAGCTTCTCCTCAGTCCATCAGGGGGACACCTACGAGCAGTACTTC.

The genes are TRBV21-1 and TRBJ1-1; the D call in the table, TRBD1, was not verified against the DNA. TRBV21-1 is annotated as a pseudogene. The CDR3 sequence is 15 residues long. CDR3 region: CASTPAPTGNTEAFF. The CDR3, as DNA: TGTGCCAGCACCCCAGCCCCGACAGGGAACACTGAAGCTTTCTTT.

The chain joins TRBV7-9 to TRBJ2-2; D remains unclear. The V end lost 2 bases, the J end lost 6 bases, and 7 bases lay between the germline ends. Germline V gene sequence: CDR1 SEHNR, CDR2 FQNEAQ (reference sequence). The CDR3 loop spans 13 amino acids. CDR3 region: CASSLQNPGELFF. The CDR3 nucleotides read TGTGCCAGCAGCTTACAGAATCCCGGGGAGCTGTTTTTT.

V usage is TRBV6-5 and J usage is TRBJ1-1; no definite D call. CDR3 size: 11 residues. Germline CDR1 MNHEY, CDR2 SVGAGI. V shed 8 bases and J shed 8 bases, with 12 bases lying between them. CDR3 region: CASLFQVEAFF. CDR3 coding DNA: TGTGCCAGCCTCTTTCAGGTCGAAGCTTTCTTT.

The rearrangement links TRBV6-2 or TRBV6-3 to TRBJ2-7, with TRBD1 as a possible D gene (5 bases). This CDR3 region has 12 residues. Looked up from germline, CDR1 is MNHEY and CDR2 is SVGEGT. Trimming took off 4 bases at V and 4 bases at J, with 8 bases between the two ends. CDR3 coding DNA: TGTGCCAGCAGTTCGACAGCGTACGAGCAGTACTTC. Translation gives CASSSTAYEQYF.

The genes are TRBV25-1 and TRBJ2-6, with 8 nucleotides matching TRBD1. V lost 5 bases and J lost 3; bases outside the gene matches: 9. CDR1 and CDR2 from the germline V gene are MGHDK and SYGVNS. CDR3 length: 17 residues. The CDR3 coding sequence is TGTGCCAGCAGTCCCAGGACAGGGTCAGGTGGGGCCAACGTCCTGACTTTC. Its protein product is CASSPRTGSGGANVLTF.

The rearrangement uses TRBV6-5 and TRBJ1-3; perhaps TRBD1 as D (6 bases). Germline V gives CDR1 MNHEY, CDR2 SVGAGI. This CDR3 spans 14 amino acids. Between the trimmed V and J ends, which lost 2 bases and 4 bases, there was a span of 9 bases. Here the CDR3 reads CASSYQGKGNTIYF. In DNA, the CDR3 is TGTGCCAGCAGTTACCAGGGGAAGGGAAACACCATATATTTT.

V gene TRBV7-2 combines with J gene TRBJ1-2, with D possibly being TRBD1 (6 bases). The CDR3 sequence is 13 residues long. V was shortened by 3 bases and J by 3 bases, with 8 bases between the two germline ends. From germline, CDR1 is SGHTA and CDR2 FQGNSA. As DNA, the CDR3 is TGTGCCAGCAGCTTGGACAGTGACTATGGCTACACCTTC. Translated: CASSLDSDYGYTF. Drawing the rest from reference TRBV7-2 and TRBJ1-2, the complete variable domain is GAGVSQSPSNKVTEKGKDVELRCDPISGHTALYWYRQSLGQGLEFLIYFQGNSAPDKSGLPSDRFSAERTGGSVSTLTIQRTQQEDSAVYLCASSLDSDYGYTFGSGTRLTVV.

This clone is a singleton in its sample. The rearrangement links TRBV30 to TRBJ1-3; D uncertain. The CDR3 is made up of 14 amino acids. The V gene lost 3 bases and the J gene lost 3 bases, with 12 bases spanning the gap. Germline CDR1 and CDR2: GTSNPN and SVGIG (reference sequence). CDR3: CAWSNGRVGNTIYF. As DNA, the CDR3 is TGTGCCTGGAGCAACGGGAGGGTTGGAAACACCATATATTTT.

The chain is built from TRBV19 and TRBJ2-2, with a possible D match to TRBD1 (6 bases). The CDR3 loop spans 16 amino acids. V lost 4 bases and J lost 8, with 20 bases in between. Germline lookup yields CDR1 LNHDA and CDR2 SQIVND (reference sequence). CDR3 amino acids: CASSKQGSGAGGELFF. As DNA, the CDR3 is TGTGCCAGTAGTAAACAAGGCTCAGGGGCTGGAGGGGAGCTGTTTTTT.

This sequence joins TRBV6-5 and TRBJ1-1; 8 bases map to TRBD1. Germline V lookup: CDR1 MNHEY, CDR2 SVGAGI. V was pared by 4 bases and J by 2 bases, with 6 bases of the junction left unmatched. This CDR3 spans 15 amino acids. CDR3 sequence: CASSLTGTGNTEAFF. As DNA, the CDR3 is TGTGCCAGCAGTTTAACAGGGACAGGTAACACTGAAGCTTTCTTT.

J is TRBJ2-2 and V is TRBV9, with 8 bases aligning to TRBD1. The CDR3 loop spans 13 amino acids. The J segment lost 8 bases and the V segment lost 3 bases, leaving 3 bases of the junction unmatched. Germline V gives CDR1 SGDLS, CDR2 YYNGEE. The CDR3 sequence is CASSEQGVGELFF. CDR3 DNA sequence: TGTGCCAGCAGCGAACAGGGGGTTGGGGAGCTGTTTTTT.

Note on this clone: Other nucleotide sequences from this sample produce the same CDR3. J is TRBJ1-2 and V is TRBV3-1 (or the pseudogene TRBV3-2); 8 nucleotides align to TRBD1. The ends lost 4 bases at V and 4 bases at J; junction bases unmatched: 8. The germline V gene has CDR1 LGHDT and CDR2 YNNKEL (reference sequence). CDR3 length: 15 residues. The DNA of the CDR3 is TGTGCCAGCAGCCCTAACAGGGGGTTGAGCTATGGCTACACCTTC. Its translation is CASSPNRGLSYGYTF.

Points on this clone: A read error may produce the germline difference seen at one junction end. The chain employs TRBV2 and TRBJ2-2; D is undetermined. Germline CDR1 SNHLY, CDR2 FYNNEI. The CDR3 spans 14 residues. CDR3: CASSEGPAAGELFF. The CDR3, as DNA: TGTGCCAGCAGCGAAGGGCCCGCCGCAGGAGAGCTGTTTTTT.

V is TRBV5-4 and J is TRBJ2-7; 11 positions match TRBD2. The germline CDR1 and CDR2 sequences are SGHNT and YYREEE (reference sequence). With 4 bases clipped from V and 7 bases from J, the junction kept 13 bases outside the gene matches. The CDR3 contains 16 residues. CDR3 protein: CASSRDSGRATEEQYF. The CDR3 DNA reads TGTGCCAGCAGCCGCGATAGCGGGAGGGCCACAGAGGAGCAGTACTTC.

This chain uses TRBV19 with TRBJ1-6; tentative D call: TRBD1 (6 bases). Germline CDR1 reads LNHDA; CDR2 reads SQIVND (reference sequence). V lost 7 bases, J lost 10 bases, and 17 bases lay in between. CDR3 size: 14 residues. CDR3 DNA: TGTGCCAGTATGGCTGGACAGAGTGGATCACCCCTCCACTTT. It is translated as CASMAGQSGSPLHF.

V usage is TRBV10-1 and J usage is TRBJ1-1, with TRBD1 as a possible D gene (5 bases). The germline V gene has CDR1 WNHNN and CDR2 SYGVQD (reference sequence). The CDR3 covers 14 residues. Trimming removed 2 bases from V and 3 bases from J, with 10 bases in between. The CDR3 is CASSEGGDHTEAFF. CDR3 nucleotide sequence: TGCGCCAGCAGTGAGGGGGGGGATCACACTGAAGCTTTCTTT.

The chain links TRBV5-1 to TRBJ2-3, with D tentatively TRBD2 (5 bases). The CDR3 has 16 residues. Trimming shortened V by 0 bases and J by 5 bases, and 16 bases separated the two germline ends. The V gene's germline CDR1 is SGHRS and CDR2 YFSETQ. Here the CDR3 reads CASSLASRGLGDTQYF. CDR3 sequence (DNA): TGCGCCAGCAGCTTGGCCAGCAGAGGGCTTGGAGATACGCAGTATTTT.

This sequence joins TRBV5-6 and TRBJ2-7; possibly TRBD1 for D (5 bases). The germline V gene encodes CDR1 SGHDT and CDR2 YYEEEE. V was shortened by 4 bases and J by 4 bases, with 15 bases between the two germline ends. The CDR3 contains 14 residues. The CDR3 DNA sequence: TGTGCCAGCAGCCATCAGGGTAACTATTACGAGCAGTACTTC. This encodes CASSHQGNYYEQYF.

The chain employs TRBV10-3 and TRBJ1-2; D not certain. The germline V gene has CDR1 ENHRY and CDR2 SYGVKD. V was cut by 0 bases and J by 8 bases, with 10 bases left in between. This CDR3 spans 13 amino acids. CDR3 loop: CAISESMARGYTF. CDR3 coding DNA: TGTGCCATCAGTGAGTCGATGGCTAGAGGCTACACCTTC.

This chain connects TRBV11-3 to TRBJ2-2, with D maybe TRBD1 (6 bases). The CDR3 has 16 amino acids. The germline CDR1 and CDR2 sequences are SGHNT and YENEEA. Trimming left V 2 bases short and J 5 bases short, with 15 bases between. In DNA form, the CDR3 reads TGTGCCAGCAGCTTAAGGCAGGGGATAGGAACCGGGGAGCTGTTTTTT. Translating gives CASSLRQGIGTGELFF.

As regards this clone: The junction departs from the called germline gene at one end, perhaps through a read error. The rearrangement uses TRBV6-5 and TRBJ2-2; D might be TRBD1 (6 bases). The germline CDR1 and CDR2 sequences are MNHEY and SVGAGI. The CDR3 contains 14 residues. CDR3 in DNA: TGTGCCACTCTACAGGGAATGAACGCCGGGGAGCTGTTTTTT. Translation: CATLQGMNAGELFF.

The CDR3 is CASSQTSGRAGQYF. CDR3 in DNA: TGTGCCAGCAGCCAGACTAGCGGGAGGGCCGGGCAGTACTTC. The chain joins TRBV3-1 (or the pseudogene TRBV3-2) to TRBJ2-7; TRBD2 aligns across 14 bases. CDR1 is LGHDT and CDR2 is YNNKEL in the germline V gene (reference sequence). The CDR3 length is 14 residues. V shed 3 bases, J shed 9 bases, and the junction held 4 bases outside the gene matches.

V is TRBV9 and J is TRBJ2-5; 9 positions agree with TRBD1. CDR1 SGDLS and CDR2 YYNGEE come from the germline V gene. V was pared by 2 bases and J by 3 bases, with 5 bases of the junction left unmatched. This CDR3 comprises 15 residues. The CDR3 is CASSVGQGIEETQYF. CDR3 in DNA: TGTGCCAGCAGCGTGGGACAGGGTATAGAAGAGACCCAGTACTTC.